This entry lists 10 T cell receptor beta chains sequenced from one sample in a study of shared clonotypes between healthy human individuals (dated by TCRdb to 2020 to 2022). CD8 naive samples consisted of CD45RO-negative cells that were positively selected for CCR7, yielding a CD45RA+CCR7+ population without TemRA cells. Libraries were built with the immunoSEQ multiplex PCR assay. Entries here come from immuneACCESS through TCRdb and include only in-frame sequences with V and J called. Some clones fail to appear in such tables; in the studies checked, an unresolved V gene covers under half of the shortfall, and the cause of the remainder is unknown. Recorded for this sample are about 820,000 clones; 80% to 95% of them occurred a single time. About 24% of the sample is in the top ten clones. Sequenced sample: naive CD8+ T cells sorted from blood. The meaning of the sample's cell subset or site label: CD45RA+CCR7+. The receptor source for this set is a man between 25 and 39 years old in good health.

This chain connects TRBV27 to TRBJ1-1; D unclear. Trimming removed 5 bases at V and 0 bases at J, with 7 bases between. Germline V gene sequence: CDR1 MNHEY, CDR2 SMNVEV (reference sequence). The CDR3 has 13 residues. CDR3 protein: CASSRYLNTEAFF. The DNA for the CDR3 is TGTGCCAGCAGTAGGTATTTGAACACTGAAGCTTTCTTT.

The V call is TRBV11-2, the J call TRBJ2-7; the match to TRBD2 covers 10 bases. Germline CDR1 SGHAT, CDR2 FQNNGV. The CDR3 sequence is 15 residues long. J gave up 12 bases and V 1 base, and 12 bases lay outside the gene matches. CDR3 in amino acids: CASSLVGLADTSAYF. The CDR3 DNA reads TGTGCCAGCAGCTTAGTCGGACTAGCGGATACTTCAGCGTACTTC.

In its sample, this clone was seen many times. The J gene is TRBJ2-5, the V gene TRBV4-3, with 10 bases matching TRBD1. CDR3 size: 16 residues. Germline V lookup: CDR1 LGHNA, CDR2 YSLEER. V dropped 0 bases and J dropped 9; count of bases not matched to a gene: 10. The CDR3 sequence: CASSQDAGTGEGAQYF. DNA of the CDR3: TGCGCCAGCAGCCAAGATGCTGGGACAGGGGAGGGTGCCCAGTACTTC.

The DNA of the CDR3 is TGTGCCAGCAGTTACATTTCGGGCGGGAACAATGAGCAGTTCTTC. This codes for CASSYISGGNNEQFF. J is TRBJ2-1 and V is TRBV6-6, with D perhaps matching TRBD2 (6 bases). Per germline, CDR1 MNHNY and CDR2 SVGAGI (reference sequence). V was cut by 2 bases and J by 5 bases, with 13 bases left in between. This CDR3 is 15 amino acids long.

V gene TRBV4-1 combines with J gene TRBJ2-7; TRBD1 matches 7 bases. The germline CDR1 and CDR2 sequences are MGHRA and YSYEKL. This CDR3 spans 15 amino acids. Losses at the gene ends were 0 bases for V and 4 bases for J; bases not matched to a gene: 6. This CDR3 reads CASSQDRGISYEQYF. DNA of the CDR3: TGCGCCAGCAGCCAAGACAGGGGGATTAGTTACGAGCAGTACTTC.

The chain carries TRBV11-2 and TRBJ1-1; the D gene is possibly TRBD1 (5 bases). The CDR3 length is 15 residues. Germline values: CDR1 SGHAT, CDR2 FQNNGV. V was clipped by 5 bases and J by 1 base, with 14 bases between them. CDR3 DNA: TGTGCCAGCAGCCCGGGGGACTCCCAGAACACTGAAGCTTTCTTT. It codes for CASSPGDSQNTEAFF.

This clone was picked up one time. The same CDR3 can be traced to other DNA sequences in this sample. The chain is built from TRBV5-1 and TRBJ2-7; D gene unclear. The V gene's germline CDR1 is SGHRS and CDR2 YFSETQ. Trimming shortened V by 0 bases and J by 2 bases, and 6 bases separated the two germline ends. The CDR3 extends over 13 amino acids. The CDR3 region has the DNA TGCGCCAGCAGCTTGGGGCCAACCTACGAGCAGTACTTC. This sequence encodes CASSLGPTYEQYF.

The genes are TRBV10-3 and TRBJ1-1; D remains ambiguous. V gave up 4 bases and J gave up 3 bases, with 9 bases separating them. The CDR3 spans 13 residues. The V gene's germline CDR1 is ENHRY and CDR2 SYGVKD. The CDR3: CAISAGLDTEAFF. CDR3 sequence (DNA): TGTGCCATCAGTGCGGGGTTGGACACTGAAGCTTTCTTT.

The chain combines TRBV11-2 with TRBJ2-7; 8 nucleotides align to TRBD2. The trim removed 5 bases at V and 2 bases at J, leaving 8 bases unmatched. The CDR3 is 15 residues long. The germline CDR1 and CDR2 sequences are SGHAT and FQNNGV. The CDR3 protein is CASSPDSGSPYEQYF. CDR3 DNA sequence: TGTGCCAGCAGCCCAGACAGCGGGAGTCCCTACGAGCAGTACTTC.

The chain is built from TRBV11-3 and TRBJ2-7; TRBD1 matches at 7 bases. The V gene's germline CDR1 is SGHNT and CDR2 YENEEA. This CDR3 has 13 amino acids. Trimming took 3 bases from V and 3 from J; bases not matched to a gene: 2. CDR3 in amino acids: CASSFGTDYEQYF. The CDR3 DNA sequence: TGTGCCAGCAGCTTCGGGACAGACTACGAGCAGTACTTC.